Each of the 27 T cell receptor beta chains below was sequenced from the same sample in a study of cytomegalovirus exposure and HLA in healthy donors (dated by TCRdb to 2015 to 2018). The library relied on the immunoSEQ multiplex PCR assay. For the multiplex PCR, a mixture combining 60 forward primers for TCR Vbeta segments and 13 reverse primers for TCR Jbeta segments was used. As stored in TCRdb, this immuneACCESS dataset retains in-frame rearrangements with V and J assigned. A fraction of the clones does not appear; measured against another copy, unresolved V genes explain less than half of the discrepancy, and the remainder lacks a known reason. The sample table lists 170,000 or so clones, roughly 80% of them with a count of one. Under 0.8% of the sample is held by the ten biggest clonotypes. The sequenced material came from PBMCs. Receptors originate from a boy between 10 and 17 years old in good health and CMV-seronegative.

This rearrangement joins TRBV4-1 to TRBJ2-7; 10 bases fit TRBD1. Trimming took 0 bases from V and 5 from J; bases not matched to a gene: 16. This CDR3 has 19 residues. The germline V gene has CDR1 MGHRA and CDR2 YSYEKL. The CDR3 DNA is TGCGCCAGCAGCCAAGATAGGGGGACAGGGGCCTCCCAGGGCCACGAGCAGTACTTC. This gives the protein CASSQDRGTGASQGHEQYF.

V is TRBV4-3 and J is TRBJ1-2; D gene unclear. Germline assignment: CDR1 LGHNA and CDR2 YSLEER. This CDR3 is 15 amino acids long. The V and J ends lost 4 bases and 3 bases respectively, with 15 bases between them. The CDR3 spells CASSLSRTGYYGYTF. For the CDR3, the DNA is TGCGCCAGCAGCCTATCAAGAACGGGGTACTATGGCTACACCTTC.

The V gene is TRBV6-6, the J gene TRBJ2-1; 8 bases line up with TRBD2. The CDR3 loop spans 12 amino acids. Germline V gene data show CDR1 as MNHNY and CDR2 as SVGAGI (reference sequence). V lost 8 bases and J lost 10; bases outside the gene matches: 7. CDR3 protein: CASFQRGLEQFF. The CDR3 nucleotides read TGTGCCAGCTTCCAGCGGGGGCTAGAGCAGTTCTTC.

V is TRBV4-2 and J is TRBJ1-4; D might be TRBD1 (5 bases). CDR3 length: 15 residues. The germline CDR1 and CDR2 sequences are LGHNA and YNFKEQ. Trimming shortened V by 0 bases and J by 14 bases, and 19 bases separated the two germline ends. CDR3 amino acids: CASSQDLWTTRGLFF. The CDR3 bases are TGTGCCAGCAGCCAAGATCTATGGACGACCCGGGGGCTGTTTTTT.

Here the CDR3 DNA reads TGTGCCTGGAGGCCCACCGGGGGGCCTAATTCACCCCTCCACTTT. Protein product: CAWRPTGGPNSPLHF. The rearrangement uses TRBV30 and TRBJ1-6; weak D call: TRBD1 (6 bases). V was pared by 3 bases and J by 6 bases, with 15 bases between. The CDR3 loop spans 15 amino acids. Germline V gives CDR1 GTSNPN, CDR2 SVGIG (reference sequence). Combining the CDR3 with reference TRBV30 and TRBJ1-6 gives the whole variable domain SQTIHQWPATLVQPVGSPLSLECTVEGTSNPNLYWYRQAAGRGLQLLFYSVGIGQISSEVPQNLSASRPQDRQFILSSKKLLLSDSGFYLCAWRPTGGPNSPLHFGNGTRLTVT.

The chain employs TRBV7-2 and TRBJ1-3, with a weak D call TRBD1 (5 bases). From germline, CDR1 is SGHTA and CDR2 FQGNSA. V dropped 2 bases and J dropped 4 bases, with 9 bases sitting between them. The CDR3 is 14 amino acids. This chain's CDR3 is CASSLRGDGNTIYF. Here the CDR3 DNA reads TGTGCCAGCAGCTTAAGGGGCGACGGAAACACCATATATTTT.

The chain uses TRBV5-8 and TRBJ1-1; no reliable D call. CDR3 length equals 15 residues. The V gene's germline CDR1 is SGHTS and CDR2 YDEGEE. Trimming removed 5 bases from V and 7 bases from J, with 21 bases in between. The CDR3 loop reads CASSPKGGLLFEAFF. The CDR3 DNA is TGTGCCAGCAGTCCTAAGGGAGGGCTCTTGTTTGAAGCTTTCTTT.

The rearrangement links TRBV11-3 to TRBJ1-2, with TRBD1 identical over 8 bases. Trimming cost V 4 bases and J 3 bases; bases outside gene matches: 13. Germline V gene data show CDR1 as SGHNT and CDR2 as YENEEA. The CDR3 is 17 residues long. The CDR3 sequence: CASSSRTGPQAHYGYTF. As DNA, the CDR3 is TGTGCCAGCAGCTCCAGGACAGGGCCTCAGGCCCACTATGGCTACACCTTC.

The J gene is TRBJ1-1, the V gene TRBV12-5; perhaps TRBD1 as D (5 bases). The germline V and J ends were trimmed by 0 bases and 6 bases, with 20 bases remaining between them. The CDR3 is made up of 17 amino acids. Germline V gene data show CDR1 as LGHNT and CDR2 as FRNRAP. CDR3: CASGLVSVGRVKAEAFF. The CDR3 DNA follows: TGTGCTAGTGGTTTGGTTAGTGTGGGCAGGGTAAAGGCTGAAGCTTTCTTT.

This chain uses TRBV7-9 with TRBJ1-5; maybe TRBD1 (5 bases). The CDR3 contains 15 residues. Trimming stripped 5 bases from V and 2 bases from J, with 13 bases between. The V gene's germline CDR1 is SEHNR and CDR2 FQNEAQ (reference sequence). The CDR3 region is CASSRVDSGNQPQHF. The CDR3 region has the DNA TGTGCCAGCAGCCGGGTCGACAGTGGCAATCAGCCCCAGCATTTT.

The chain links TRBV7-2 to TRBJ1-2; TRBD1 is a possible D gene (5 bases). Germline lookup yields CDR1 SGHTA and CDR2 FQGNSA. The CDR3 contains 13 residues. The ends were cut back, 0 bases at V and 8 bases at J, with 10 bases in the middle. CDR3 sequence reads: CASSLAVDRGYTF. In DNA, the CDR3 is TGTGCCAGCAGCTTAGCGGTCGACAGAGGCTACACCTTC.

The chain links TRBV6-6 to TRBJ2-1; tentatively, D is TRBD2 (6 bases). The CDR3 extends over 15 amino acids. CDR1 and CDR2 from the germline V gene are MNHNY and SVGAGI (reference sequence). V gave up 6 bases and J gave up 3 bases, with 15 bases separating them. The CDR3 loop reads CASRYIDGSYNEQFF. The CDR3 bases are TGTGCCAGCAGATATATCGACGGGAGCTACAATGAGCAGTTCTTC.

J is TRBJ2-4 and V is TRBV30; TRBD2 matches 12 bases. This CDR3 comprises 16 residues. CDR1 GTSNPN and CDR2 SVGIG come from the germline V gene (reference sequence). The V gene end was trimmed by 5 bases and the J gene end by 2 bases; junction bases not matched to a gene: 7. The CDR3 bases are TGTGCCTGGTCTAGCGGGAGGGCCGGACCCAAAAACATTCAGTACTTC. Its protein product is CAWSSGRAGPKNIQYF.

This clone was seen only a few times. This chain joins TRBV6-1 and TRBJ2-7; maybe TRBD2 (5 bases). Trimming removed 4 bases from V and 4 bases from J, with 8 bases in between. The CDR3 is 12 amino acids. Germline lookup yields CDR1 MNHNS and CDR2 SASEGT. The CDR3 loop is CASSGAEYEQYF. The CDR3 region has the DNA TGTGCCAGCAGTGGAGCGGAGTACGAGCAGTACTTC.

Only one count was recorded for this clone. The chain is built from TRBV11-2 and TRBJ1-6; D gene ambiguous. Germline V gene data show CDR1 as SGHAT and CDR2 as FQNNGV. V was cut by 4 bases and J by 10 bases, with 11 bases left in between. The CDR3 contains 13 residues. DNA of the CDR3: TGTGCCAGCAGCTCAGCGTTCGGATCACCCCTCCACTTT. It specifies CASSSAFGSPLHF.

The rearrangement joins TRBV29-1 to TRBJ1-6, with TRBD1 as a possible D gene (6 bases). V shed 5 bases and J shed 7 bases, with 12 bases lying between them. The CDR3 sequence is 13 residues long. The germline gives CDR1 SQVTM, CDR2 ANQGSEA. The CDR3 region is CSVRGTGNSPLHF. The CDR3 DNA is TGCAGCGTTAGGGGGACCGGAAATTCACCCCTCCACTTT.

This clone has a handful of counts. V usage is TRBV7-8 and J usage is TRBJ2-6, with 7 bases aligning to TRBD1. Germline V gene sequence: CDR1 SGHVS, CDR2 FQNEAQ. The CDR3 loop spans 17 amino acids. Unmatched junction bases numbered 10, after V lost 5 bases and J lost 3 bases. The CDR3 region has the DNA TGTGCCAGCAGCGAAACTACACAGGGGTTTGGGGCCAACGTCCTGACTTTC. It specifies CASSETTQGFGANVLTF.

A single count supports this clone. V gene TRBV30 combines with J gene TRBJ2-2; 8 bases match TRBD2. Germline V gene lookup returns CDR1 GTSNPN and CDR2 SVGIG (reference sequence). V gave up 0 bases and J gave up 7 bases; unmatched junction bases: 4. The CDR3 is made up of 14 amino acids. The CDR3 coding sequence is TGTGCCTGGAGTGTACTAGCGGTGGTCGGGGAGCTGTTTTTT. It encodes CAWSVLAVVGELFF.

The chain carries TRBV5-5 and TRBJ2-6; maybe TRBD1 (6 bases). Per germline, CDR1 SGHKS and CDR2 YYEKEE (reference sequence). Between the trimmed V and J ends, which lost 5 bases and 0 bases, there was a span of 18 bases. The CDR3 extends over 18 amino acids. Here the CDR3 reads CASRVEETGHSGANVLTF. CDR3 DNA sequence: TGTGCCAGCAGGGTGGAGGAGACAGGCCACTCTGGGGCCAACGTCCTGACTTTC.

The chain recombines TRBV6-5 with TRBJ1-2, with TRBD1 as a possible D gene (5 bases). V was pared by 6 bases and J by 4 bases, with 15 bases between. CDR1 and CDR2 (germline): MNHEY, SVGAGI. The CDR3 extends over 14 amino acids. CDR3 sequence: CASRELPQGYGYTF. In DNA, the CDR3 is TGTGCCAGCAGAGAACTTCCCCAGGGCTATGGCTACACCTTC.

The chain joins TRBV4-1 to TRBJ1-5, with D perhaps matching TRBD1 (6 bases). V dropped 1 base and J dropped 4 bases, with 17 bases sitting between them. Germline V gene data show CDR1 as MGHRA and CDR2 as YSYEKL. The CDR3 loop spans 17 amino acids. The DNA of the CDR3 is TGCGCCAGCAGCCAAGTGGGTAGGGGGAGGGAGAATCAGCCCCAGCATTTT. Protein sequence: CASSQVGRGRENQPQHF.

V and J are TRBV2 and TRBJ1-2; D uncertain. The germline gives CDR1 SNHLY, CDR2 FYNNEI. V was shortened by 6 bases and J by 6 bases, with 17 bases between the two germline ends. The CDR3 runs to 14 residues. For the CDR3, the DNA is TGTGCCAGCAGGTCCCCCCCATTACCAGATGGCTACACCTTC. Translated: CASRSPPLPDGYTF.

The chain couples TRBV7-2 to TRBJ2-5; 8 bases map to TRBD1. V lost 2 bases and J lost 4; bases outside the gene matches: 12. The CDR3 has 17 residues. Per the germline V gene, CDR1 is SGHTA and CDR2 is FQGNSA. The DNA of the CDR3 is TGTGCCAGCAGCTTAAGGGGAGGACAGGGTTCTGTAGAGACCCAGTACTTC. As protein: CASSLRGGQGSVETQYF.

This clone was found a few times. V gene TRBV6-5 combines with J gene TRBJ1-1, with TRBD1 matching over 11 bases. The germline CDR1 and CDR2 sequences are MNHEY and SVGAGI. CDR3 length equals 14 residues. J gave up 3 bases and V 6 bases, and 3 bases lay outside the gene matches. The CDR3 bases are TGTGCCAGCAGCCGGACAGGGGGCTACACTGAAGCTTTCTTT. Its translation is CASSRTGGYTEAFF.

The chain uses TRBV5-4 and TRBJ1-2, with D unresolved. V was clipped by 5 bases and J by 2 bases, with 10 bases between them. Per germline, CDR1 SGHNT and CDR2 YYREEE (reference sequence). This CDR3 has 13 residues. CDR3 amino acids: CASRPGPNYGYTF. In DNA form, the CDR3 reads TGTGCCAGCAGGCCAGGCCCGAACTATGGCTACACCTTC.

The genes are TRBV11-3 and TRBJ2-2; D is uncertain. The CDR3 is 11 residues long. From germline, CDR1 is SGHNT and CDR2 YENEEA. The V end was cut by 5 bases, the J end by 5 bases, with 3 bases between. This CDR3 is CASSLTGELFF. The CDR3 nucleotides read TGTGCCAGCAGCCTTACCGGGGAGCTGTTTTTT.

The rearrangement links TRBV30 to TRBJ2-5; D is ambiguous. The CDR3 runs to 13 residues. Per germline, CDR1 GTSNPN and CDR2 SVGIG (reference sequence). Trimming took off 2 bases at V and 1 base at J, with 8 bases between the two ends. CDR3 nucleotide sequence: TGTGCCTGGAGTTCCAGTGCCCAAGAGACCCAGTACTTC. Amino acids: CAWSSSAQETQYF.